This T cell receptor beta chain appears in the sequencing data of a study of OX40 agonist ivuxolimab in advanced cancers. Background for the entire study: The costimulatory receptor OX40 (CD134) was targeted by ivuxolimab, a fully human IgG2 agonistic monoclonal antibody. Of the roughly 54 dose-escalation patients, hepatocellular carcinoma was present in about 20, melanoma in approximately 15, renal cell carcinoma in 9 and head and neck cancer in 9. Partial responses were achieved by three dose-escalation patients, of whom one had hepatocellular carcinoma and two had cutaneous melanoma. The paper reports the monotherapy dose-escalation portion (N of about 54 patients) of the phase I ivuxolimab trial. Peripheral TCRbeta sequencing was intended to test whether TCR sequence diversity was altered and clonal T-cell expansion was caused by ivuxolimab. In the dose-escalation cohort, nearly 85% of patients were male, and the mean age was around 60 years with a range of roughly 20 to 79. Intravenous ivuxolimab was administered to patients every 2 weeks at six dose levels: 0.01, 0.1, 0.3, 1.5, 3 and 10 mg/kg. Patients were allowed to have had prior anti-PD-1, anti-PD-L1 or anti-CTLA-4 therapy, and 40% to 45% of the dose-escalation patients had previously received checkpoint inhibitors. Results and caveats for the whole study, not just this receptor: Partial responders in the 0.1-3.0 mg/kg groups had among the lowest normalized peripheral clonal expansion, especially among CD8+ T cells. Low levels of normalized T-cell clonal expansion were also seen in some nonresponding patients. Antigen specificity was not determined for the clonally expanded peripheral T cells. Clonal expansion of both CD4+ and CD8+ blood T cells was observed from baseline to week 6 at doses 0.1 to 3.0 mg/kg. On average, CD8+ T cells showed more expanded clones than CD4+ T cells after ivuxolimab.

Per the germline V gene, MNHNS is the CDR1 and SASEGT is the CDR2. V and J lose 3 bases and 0 bases, and a span of 5 bases separates them. From its cysteine to its phenylalanine, the CDR3 spans 13 amino acids. The read is trimmed to its CDR3 DNA, 39 bases read in frame from base 1. This clone has a handful of counts. Its antigen is unknown. Base quality data are lacking; no much larger clone is found one base away. To sequence the TCRbeta CDR3 region, genomic DNA was isolated from the sorted cells. TCRbeta CDR3 regions were sequenced using the immunoSEQ Assay. TCRdb took over this immuneACCESS table, retaining in-frame rearrangements with V and J assigned. Such tables are incomplete; in checked studies, under half of the missing clones stem from an unresolved V gene, and the remainder is unexplained. The table for this sample lists about 65,000 clones; around nine tenths of them were counted only once. The ten largest clones represent approximately 1.1% of the sample.

Patients with a history of autoimmune disease or receiving systemic immunosuppression were excluded from the trial. Peripheral blood for TCR sequencing was collected from all dose cohorts at baseline, on cycle 4 day 1, and on cycle 7 day 1. The samples were drawn from a first-in-human, open-label, multicenter phase I dose-escalation trial of ivuxolimab. Adults with locally advanced or metastatic melanoma, renal cell, hepatocellular, or head and neck squamous cell carcinoma were enrolled in the trial. CD4+ and CD8+ T cells were sorted separately from peripheral blood before TCR sequencing. The rearrangement joined TRBV6-1 to TRBJ1-2; the D gene identity is not certain. Sequenced material: CD4+ or CD8+ T cells sorted from blood, taken in a trial of the OX40 agonist ivuxolimab. The clonotype was recovered from an adult with an advanced solid tumor such as melanoma, head and neck, liver or kidney cancer. The CDR3 amino acid sequence is: CASSEGSNYGYTF. The DNA sequence is as follows: TGTGCCAGCAGTGAGGGTTCTAACTATGGCTACACCTTC.